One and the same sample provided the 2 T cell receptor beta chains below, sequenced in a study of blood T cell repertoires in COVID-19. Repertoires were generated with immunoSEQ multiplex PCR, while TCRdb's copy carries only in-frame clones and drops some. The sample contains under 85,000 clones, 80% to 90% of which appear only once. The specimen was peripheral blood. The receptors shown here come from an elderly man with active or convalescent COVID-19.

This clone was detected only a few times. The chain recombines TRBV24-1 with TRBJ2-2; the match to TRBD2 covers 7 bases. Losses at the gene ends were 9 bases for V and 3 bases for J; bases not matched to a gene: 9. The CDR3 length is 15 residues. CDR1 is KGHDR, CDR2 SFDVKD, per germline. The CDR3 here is CATGKAGRDTGELFF. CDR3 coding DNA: TGTGCCACCGGGAAAGCGGGGAGGGACACCGGGGAGCTGTTTTTT.

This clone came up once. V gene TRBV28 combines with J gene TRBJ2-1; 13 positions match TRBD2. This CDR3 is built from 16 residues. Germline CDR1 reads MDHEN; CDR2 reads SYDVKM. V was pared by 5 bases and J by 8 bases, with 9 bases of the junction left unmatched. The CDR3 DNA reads TGTGCCAGCAGTCTCGCCGGGACTAGCGGGACCGATGAGCAGTTCTTC. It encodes CASSLAGTSGTDEQFF.